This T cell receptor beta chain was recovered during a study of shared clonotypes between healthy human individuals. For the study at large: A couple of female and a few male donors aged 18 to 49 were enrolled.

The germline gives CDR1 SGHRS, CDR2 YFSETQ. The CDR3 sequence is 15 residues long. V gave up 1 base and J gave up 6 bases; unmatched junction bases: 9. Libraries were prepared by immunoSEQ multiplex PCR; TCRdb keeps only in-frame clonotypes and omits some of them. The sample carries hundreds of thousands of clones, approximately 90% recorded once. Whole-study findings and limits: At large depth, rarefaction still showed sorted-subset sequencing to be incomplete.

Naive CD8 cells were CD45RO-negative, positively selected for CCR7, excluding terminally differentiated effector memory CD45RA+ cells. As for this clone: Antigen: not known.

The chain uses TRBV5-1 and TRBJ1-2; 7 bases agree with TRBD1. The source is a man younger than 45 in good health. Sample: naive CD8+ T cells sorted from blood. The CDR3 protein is CASSLSRQGSNGYTF. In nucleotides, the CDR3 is TGCGCCAGCAGCTTGTCGCGACAGGGTTCGAATGGCTACACCTTC.